The clone carrying this T cell receptor (beta chain) was picked up a small number of times. Between the trimmed V and J ends, which lost 6 bases and 2 bases, there was a span of 8 bases. This CDR3 has 13 amino acids. Sequencing used immunoSEQ multiplex PCR; TCRdb keeps in-frame clones, though not all of them. The sample lists some 88,000 clones, roughly 94% occurring once. This entry is derived from a study of T cell responses to AZD1222 COVID-19 vaccine. The sequencing used peripheral blood, collected on day 0 of AZD1222 vaccination. The sequence derives from an adult in good health. The V gene is TRBV12-3 or TRBV12-4, the J gene TRBJ2-1; the D is unclear. In nucleotides, the CDR3 is TGTGCCAGCAGCCCAGATCCCTACAATGAGCAGTTCTTC. This encodes CASSPDPYNEQFF.